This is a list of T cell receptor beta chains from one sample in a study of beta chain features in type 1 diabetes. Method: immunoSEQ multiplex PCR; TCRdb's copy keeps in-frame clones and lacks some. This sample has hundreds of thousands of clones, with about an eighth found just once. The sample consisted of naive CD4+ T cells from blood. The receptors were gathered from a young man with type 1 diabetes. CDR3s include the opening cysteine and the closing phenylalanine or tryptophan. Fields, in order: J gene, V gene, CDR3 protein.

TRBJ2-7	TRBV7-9	CASSLGQPPYEQYF
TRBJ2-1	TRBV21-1	CASSKAEPRSYNEQFF
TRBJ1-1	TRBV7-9	CASSLVNTEAFF
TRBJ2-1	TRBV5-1	CASSLTSGNEQFF
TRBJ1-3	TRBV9	CASTPTGLTGSGNTIYF
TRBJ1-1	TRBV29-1	CSVDDRGTNTEAFF
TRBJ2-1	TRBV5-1	CASSLGGLANEQFF
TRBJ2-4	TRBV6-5	CASSSYIDLAKNIQYF
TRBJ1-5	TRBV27	CASRPTGAMNQPQHF
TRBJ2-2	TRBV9	CASSVVSGELFF
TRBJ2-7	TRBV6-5	CASSHGDNYEQYF